These T cell receptor beta chains were read from a single sample in a study of T-cell reconstitution after alpha-beta-depleted transplantation in children. TCRdb itself ran the PCR reads through MiXCR, one entry per CDR3 protein. The sample consists of fewer than 450,000 distinct CDR3 sequences, 15% to 20% of them appearing once. The sample was PBMCs, mostly from graft donor cells, taken 360 days after TCRalphabeta/CD19-depleted stem cell transplant. The source of these receptors is a male patient under 10 years old who had a stem cell transplant for acute lymphoblastic leukemia, so the T cells may come from the graft donor. Both conserved end residues are part of each CDR3. The order of the fields is clone size, J gene, D gene, V gene, CDR3 protein, CDR3 DNA. D genes are given only for firm matches. A row's size may be missing; if present it is once, few, many or a size class.

many	TRBJ2-1	TRBD2	TRBV14	CASSPAPGLTYYNEQFF	TGTGCCAGCAGCCCTGCTCCGGGACTAACTTACTACAATGAGCAGTTCTTC
few	TRBJ1-4	-	TRBV24-1	CATSDRAAAAEKLFF	TGTGCCACCAGTGATCGGGCGGCGGCAGCTGAAAAACTGTTTTTT
few	TRBJ1-4	TRBD1	TRBV12-3/TRBV12-4	CASSFKGQGGEKLFF	TGTGCCAGCAGTTTTAAGGGGCAGGGGGGCGAAAAACTGTTTTTT
-	TRBJ2-7	TRBD1	TRBV14	CASSQGTGGRYEQYF	TGTGCCAGCAGCCAGGGGACAGGGGGCAGGTACGAGCAGTACTTC
many	TRBJ2-7	TRBD2	TRBV12-3/TRBV12-4	CASSKAGDSYEQYF	TGTGCCAGCAGCAAGGCGGGAGACTCCTACGAGCAGTACTTC
many	TRBJ2-1	TRBD2	TRBV5-1	CASSLRLAGGSYNEQFF	TGCGCCAGCAGCTTGCGACTAGCGGGAGGATCCTACAATGAGCAGTTCTTC
few	TRBJ2-1	-	TRBV5-5	CASSLTPSSYNEQFF	TGTGCCAGCAGCTTAACGCCGAGCTCCTACAATGAGCAGTTCTTC
many	TRBJ2-7	-	TRBV28	CASRSGVMRQYF	TGTGCCAGCAGATCAGGAGTTATGAGGCAGTACTTC
-	TRBJ2-7	TRBD2	TRBV24-1	CATSDLGCGRLTSGRAYEQYF	TGTGCCACCAGTGATCTCGGTTGCGGACGGTTGACTAGCGGGAGGGCCTACGAGCAGTACTTC
-	TRBJ2-7	-	TRBV27	CASSAVSSYEQYF	TGTGCCAGCAGTGCAGTGAGTTCCTACGAGCAGTACTTC
-	TRBJ2-1	-	TRBV5-8	CASSLEVGGGDNEQFF	TGTGCCAGCAGCTTGGAAGTGGGAGGGGGGGACAATGAGCAGTTCTTC
-	TRBJ1-4	-	TRBV4-3	CASSQERYRSEKLFF	TGCGCCAGCAGCCAAGAAAGGTACCGGAGCGAAAAACTGTTTTTT
-	TRBJ2-1	-	TRBV11-1	CASSLALTVGVSYNEQFF	TGTGCCAGCAGCTTAGCTCTGACGGTCGGAGTCTCCTACAATGAGCAGTTCTTC
few	TRBJ2-5	-	TRBV20-1	CSARRGVRLDQETQYF	TGCAGTGCTAGAAGAGGGGTCCGACTAGACCAAGAGACCCAGTACTTC
-	TRBJ2-7	TRBD2	TRBV28	CASSAPLAGEGYEQYF	TGTGCCAGCAGTGCGCCACTAGCGGGAGAAGGGTACGAGCAGTACTTC
few	TRBJ2-1	TRBD2	TRBV27	CASRQHKTGPKLAGVYNEQFF	TGTGCCAGCAGACAGCATAAGACAGGTCCCAAACTAGCGGGAGTCTACAATGAGCAGTTCTTC
-	TRBJ2-5	TRBD1	TRBV24-1	CATSDSTGSGETQYF	TGTGCCACCAGTGATTCGACAGGGTCAGGAGAGACCCAGTACTTC
-	TRBJ2-2	-	TRBV5-1	CASSLPAGNTGELFF	TGCGCCAGCAGCTTGCCGGCGGGCAACACCGGGGAGCTGTTTTTT
few	TRBJ1-1	-	TRBV27	CASSLNSMNTEAFF	TGTGCCAGCAGTTTAAACAGTATGAACACTGAAGCTTTCTTT
few	TRBJ1-1	-	TRBV7-6	CASSAGQNTEAFF	TGTGCCAGCAGCGCCGGACAGAACACTGAAGCTTTCTTT
once	TRBJ2-1	-	TRBV24-1	CATSDSGQGFYNEQFF	TGTGCCACCAGTGATTCTGGGCAGGGATTCTACAATGAGCAGTTCTTC
once	TRBJ2-1	TRBD2	TRBV4-1	CASSQNPGTSIDEQFF	TGCGCCAGCAGCCAGAATCCCGGGACTAGCATAGATGAGCAGTTCTTC
many	TRBJ2-7	TRBD2	TRBV12-3/TRBV12-4	CASSLVAGGLYEQYF	TGTGCCAGCAGTTTAGTAGCGGGAGGACTCTACGAGCAGTACTTC
-	TRBJ2-7	-	TRBV20-1	CSARDKGTRPYEQYF	TGCAGTGCTAGAGATAAAGGGACTCGTCCCTACGAGCAGTACTTC
-	TRBJ2-2	-	TRBV4-1	CASSQKATGLQTGELFF	TGCGCCAGCAGCCAAAAGGCGACGGGACTCCAAACCGGGGAGCTGTTTTTT
-	TRBJ2-7	-	TRBV27	CASSLFGGTGYEQYF	TGTGCCAGCAGTTTATTCGGCGGGACGGGCTACGAGCAGTACTTC
-	TRBJ2-1	-	TRBV10-3	CATKALSYNEQFF	TGTGCCACCAAGGCCCTCTCCTACAATGAGCAGTTCTTC
-	TRBJ2-1	-	TRBV7-9	CASTPPERVEQFF	TGTGCCAGCACCCCACCGGAGCGGGTTGAGCAGTTCTTC
-	TRBJ2-1	TRBD2	TRBV5-6	CASSRGLAGDGEQFF	TGTGCCAGCAGCCGGGGACTAGCGGGAGACGGGGAGCAGTTCTTC
few	TRBJ1-1	-	TRBV28	CASSLGEVNTEAFF	TGTGCCAGCAGTCTTGGGGAGGTAAACACTGAAGCTTTCTTT
-	TRBJ2-1	TRBD2	TRBV7-2	CASSPGLAGGAYNEQFF	TGTGCCAGCAGCCCCGGACTAGCGGGAGGGGCCTACAATGAGCAGTTCTTC
many	TRBJ2-3	-	TRBV12-3/TRBV12-4	CASRKSSTDTQYF	TGTGCCAGCAGAAAGTCTAGCACAGATACGCAGTATTTT
few	TRBJ2-3	-	TRBV7-9	CASSPGLEWYYTQYF	TGTGCCAGCAGCCCAGGGTTGGAATGGTATTATACGCAGTATTTT
-	TRBJ2-7	TRBD2	TRBV5-1	CASSLDGRASYEQYF	TGCGCCAGCAGCTTGGACGGGAGGGCCTCCTACGAGCAGTACTTC
-	TRBJ2-2	-	TRBV4-3	CASSQLKAQADTGELFF	TGCGCCAGCAGCCAACTGAAGGCTCAGGCCGACACCGGGGAGCTGTTTTTT
-	TRBJ1-2	-	TRBV28	CASSPLALCGYTF	TGTGCCAGCAGCCCCCTGGCCCTTTGTGGCTACACCTTC
-	TRBJ2-3	TRBD1	TRBV7-3	CASSRNAGQAQYF	TGTGCCAGCAGCAGGAATGCGGGACAGGCGCAGTATTTT
few	TRBJ2-7	-	TRBV12-3/TRBV12-4	CASRRGGLSYEQYF	TGTGCCAGCAGGAGGGGGGGACTCTCCTACGAGCAGTACTTC
-	TRBJ1-1	-	TRBV6-5	CASSYRSTLEAFF	TGTGCCAGCAGTTATCGCTCGACCCTTGAAGCTTTCTTT
-	TRBJ2-5	-	TRBV18	CASSQVWSDQETQYF	TGTGCCAGCAGCCAGGTATGGAGCGATCAAGAGACCCAGTACTTC
few	TRBJ2-3	-	TRBV4-3	CASSQDLRATDTQYF	TGCGCCAGCAGCCAAGATTTAAGGGCAACGGATACGCAGTATTTT
many	TRBJ2-7	TRBD1	TRBV28	CASSLPRQGWASYEQYF	TGTGCCAGCAGTTTGCCTCGACAGGGATGGGCTTCCTACGAGCAGTACTTC
-	TRBJ2-1	-	TRBV13	CASSFETDPNNEQFF	TGTGCCAGCAGCTTTGAAACTGACCCAAACAATGAGCAGTTCTTC
many	TRBJ1-6	-	TRBV21-1	CASSSGVRDRNSPLHF	TGTGCCAGCAGCTCTGGGGTCCGGGACAGGAATTCACCCCTCCACTTT
few	TRBJ2-2	-	TRBV29-1	CSVVLPDNTGELFF	TGCAGCGTTGTCTTGCCAGACAACACCGGGGAGCTGTTTTTT
-	TRBJ2-1	-	TRBV6-5	CASSYSDVGYNEQFF	TGTGCCAGCAGTTACTCGGATGTCGGGTACAATGAGCAGTTCTTC
-	TRBJ2-4	TRBD2	TRBV11-1	CASSFGGLAGGRGF	TGTGCCAGCAGCTTCGGCGGACTAGCGGGTGGAAGGGGCTTC
few	TRBJ2-2	-	TRBV20-1	CSARRNSRNTGELFF	TGCAGTGCTAGAAGGAACTCTCGTAACACCGGGGAGCTGTTTTTT
-	TRBJ2-2	TRBD2	TRBV5-1	CASSFRLAENTGELFF	TGCGCCAGCAGCTTCCGACTAGCGGAGAACACCGGGGAGCTGTTTTTT
-	TRBJ2-7	TRBD1	TRBV28	CASRRTGGAGNEQYF	TGTGCCAGCAGACGTACAGGGGGCGCGGGGAACGAGCAGTACTTC